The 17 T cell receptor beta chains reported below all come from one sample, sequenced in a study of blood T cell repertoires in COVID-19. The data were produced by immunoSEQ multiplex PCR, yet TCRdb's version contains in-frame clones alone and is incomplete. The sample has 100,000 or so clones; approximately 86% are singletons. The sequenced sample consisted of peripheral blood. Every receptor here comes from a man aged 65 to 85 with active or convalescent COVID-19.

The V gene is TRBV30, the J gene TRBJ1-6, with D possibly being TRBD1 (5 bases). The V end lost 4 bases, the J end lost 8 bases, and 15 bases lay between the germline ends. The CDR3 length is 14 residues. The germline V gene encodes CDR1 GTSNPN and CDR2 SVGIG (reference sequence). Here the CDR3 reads CAWNLGGRHSPLHF. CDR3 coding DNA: TGTGCCTGGAACTTGGGGGGAAGGCATTCACCCCTCCACTTT.

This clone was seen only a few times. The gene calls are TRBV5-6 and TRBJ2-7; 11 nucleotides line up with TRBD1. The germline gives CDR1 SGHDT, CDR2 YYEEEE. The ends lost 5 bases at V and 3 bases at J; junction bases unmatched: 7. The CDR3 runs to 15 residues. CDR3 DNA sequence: TGTGCCAGCAGTCCCGGGACAGGGGGGGTCTACGAGCAGTACTTC. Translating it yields CASSPGTGGVYEQYF.

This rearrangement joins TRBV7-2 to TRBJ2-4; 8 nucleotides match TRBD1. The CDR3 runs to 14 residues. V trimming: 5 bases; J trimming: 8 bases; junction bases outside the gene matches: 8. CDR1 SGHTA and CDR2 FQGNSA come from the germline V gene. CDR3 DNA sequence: TGTGCCAGCAGCAGGGGGGCAGGGGGCGACATTCAGTACTTC. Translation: CASSRGAGGDIQYF.

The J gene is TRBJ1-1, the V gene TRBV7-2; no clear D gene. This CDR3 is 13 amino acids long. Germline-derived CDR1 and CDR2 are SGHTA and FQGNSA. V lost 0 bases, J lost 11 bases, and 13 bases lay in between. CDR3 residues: CASSLASTAGAFF. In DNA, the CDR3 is TGTGCCAGCAGCTTAGCTAGTACCGCGGGGGCTTTCTTT.

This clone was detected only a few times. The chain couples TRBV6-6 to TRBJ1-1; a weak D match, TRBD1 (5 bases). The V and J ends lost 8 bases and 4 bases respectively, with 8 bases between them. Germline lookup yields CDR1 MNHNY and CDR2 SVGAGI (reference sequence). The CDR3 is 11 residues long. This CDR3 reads CASLGGTEAFF. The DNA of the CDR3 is TGTGCCAGCCTGGGGGGCACTGAAGCTTTCTTT.

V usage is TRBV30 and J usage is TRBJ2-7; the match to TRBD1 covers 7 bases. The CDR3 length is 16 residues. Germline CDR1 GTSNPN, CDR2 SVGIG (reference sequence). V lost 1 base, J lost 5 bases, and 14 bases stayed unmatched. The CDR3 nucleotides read TGTGCCTGGAGTGGGGTGCCTTGGGACAGAAGGGACGAGCAGTACTTC. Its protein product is CAWSGVPWDRRDEQYF.

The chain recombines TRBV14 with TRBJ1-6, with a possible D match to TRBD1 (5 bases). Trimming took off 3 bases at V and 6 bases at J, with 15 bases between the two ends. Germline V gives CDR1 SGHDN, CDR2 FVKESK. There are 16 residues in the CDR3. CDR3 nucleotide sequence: TGTGCCAGCAGCCATCGCCTGGCAGGGTTTAATTCACCCCTCCACTTT. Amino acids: CASSHRLAGFNSPLHF.

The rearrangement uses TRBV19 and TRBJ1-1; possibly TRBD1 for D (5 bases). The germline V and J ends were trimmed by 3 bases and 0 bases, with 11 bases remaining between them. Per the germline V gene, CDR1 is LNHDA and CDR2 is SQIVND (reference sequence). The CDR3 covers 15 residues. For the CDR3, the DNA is TGTGCCAGTAGTATGTTCAGGGCCTTGAACACTGAAGCTTTCTTT. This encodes CASSMFRALNTEAFF.

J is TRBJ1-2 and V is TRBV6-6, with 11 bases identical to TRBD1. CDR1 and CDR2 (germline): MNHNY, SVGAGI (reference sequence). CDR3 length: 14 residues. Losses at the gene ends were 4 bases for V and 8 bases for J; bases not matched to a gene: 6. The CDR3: CASSSRDRGRGYTF. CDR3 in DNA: TGTGCCAGCAGTTCCCGGGACAGGGGGAGAGGCTACACCTTC.

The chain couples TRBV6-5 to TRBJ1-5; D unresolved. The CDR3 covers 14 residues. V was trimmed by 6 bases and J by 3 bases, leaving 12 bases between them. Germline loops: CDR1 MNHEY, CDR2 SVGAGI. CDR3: CASRGRAINQPQHF. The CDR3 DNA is TGTGCCAGCAGAGGGCGGGCGATCAATCAGCCCCAGCATTTT.

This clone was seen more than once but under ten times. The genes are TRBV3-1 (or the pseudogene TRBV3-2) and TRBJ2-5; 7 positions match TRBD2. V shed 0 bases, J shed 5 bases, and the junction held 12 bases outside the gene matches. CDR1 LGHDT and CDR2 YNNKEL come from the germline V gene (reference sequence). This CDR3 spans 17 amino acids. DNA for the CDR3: TGTGCCAGCAGCCAAGATGACCCATGGACTAGGATCGAGACCCAGTACTTC. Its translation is CASSQDDPWTRIETQYF.

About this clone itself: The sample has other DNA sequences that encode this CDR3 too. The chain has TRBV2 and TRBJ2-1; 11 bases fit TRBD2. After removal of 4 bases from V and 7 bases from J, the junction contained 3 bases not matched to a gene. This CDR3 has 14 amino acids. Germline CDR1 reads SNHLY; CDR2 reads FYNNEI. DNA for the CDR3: TGTGCCAGCAGTGGGCTAGCGGGGGGAAATGAGCAGTTCTTC. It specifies CASSGLAGGNEQFF.

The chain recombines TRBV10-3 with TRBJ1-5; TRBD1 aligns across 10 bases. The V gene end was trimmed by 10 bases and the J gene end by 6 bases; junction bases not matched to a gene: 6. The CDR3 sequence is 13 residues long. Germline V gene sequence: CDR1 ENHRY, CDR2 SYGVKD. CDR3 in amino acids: CATGTGESQPQHF. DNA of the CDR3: TGTGCCACGGGGACAGGGGAAAGTCAGCCCCAGCATTTT.

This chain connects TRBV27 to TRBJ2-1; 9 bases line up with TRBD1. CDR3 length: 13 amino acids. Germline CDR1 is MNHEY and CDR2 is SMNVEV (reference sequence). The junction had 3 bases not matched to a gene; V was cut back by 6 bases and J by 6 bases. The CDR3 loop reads CASSDRGVNEQFF. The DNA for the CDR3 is TGTGCCAGCAGCGACAGGGGGGTCAATGAGCAGTTCTTC.

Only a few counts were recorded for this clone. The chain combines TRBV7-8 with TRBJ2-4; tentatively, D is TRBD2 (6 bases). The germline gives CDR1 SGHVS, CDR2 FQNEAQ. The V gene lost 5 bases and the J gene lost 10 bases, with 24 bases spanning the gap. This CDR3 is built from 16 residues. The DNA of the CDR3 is TGTGCCAGCAGCCCCTCCTTGAGGGAGGCAGGAGTGATTCAGTACTTC. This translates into CASSPSLREAGVIQYF.

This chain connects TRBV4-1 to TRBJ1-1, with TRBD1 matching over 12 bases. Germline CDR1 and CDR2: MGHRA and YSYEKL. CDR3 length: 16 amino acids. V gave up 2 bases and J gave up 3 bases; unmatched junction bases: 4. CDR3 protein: CASSQNRDRGHTEAFF. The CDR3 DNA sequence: TGCGCCAGCAGCCAAAATAGGGACAGGGGGCACACTGAAGCTTTCTTT.

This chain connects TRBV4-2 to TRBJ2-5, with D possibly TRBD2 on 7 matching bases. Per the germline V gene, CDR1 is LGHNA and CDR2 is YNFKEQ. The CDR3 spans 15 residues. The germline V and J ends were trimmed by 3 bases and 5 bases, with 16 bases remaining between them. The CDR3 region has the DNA TGTGCCAGCAGCCAGGGCGGGGGCTCGGGGGAGACCCAGTACTTC. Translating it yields CASSQGGGSGETQYF.